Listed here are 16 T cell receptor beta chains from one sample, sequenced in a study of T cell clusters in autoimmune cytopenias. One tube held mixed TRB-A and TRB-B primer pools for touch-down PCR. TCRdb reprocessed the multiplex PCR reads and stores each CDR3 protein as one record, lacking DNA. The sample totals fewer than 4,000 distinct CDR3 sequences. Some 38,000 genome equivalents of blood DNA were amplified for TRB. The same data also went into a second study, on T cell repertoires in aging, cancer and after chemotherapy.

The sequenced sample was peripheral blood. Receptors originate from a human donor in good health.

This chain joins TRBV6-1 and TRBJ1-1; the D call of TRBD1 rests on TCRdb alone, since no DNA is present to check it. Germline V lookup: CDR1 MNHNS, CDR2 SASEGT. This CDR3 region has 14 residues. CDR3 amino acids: CASSETQGGTEAFF.

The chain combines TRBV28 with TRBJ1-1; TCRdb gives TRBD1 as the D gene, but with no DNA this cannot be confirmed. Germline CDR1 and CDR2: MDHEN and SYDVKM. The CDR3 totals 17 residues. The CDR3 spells CASSYPVRRPMNTEAFF.

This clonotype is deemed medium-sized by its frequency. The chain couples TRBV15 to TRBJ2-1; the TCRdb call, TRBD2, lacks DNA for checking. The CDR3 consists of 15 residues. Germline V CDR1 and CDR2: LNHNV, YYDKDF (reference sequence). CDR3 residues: CATSRGLAQNNEQFF.

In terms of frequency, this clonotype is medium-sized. Here the CDR3 reads CASSFGRDTYEQYF. The rearrangement joins TRBV6-2 or TRBV6-3 to TRBJ2-7; the TRBD1 assignment by TCRdb is unverifiable without DNA. This CDR3 has 14 amino acids. Germline-derived CDR1 and CDR2 are MNHEY and SVGEGT.

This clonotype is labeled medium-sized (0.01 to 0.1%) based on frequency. This CDR3 reads CASSFGSGGYTDTQYF. The V and J genes are TRBV27 and TRBJ2-3; TCRdb names TRBD2, which stays unverified in the absence of DNA. Germline CDR1 is MNHEY and CDR2 is SMNVEV (reference sequence). The CDR3 extends over 16 amino acids.

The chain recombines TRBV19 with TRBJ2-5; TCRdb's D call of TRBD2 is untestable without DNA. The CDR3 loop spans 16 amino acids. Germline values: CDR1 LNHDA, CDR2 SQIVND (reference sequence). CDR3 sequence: CASSTSSDYYQETQYF.

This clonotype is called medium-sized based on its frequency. CDR3 in amino acids: CASSSGTRTGELFF. J is TRBJ2-2 and V is TRBV27; absent DNA, TCRdb's TRBD1 call cannot be checked. The CDR3 spans 14 residues. In germline, CDR1 is MNHEY, CDR2 SMNVEV (reference sequence).

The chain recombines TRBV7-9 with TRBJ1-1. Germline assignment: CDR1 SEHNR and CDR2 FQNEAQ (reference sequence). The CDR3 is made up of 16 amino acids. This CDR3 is CASSLVAGFFNTEAFF.

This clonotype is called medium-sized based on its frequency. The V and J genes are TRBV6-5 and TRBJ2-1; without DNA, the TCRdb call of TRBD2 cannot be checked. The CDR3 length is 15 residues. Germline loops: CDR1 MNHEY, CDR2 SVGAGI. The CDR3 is CASREHSGVYNEQFF.

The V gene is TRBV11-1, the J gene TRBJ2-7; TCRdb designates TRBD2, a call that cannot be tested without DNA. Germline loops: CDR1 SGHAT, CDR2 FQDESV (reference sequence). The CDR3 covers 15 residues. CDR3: CASSLGASGISEQYF. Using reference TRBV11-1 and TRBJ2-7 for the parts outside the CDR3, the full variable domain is EAEVAQSPRYKITEKSQAVAFWCDPISGHATLYWYRQILGQGPELLVQFQDESVVDDSQLPKDRFSAERLKGVDSTLKIQPAELGDSAMYLCASSLGASGISEQYFGPGTRLTVT.

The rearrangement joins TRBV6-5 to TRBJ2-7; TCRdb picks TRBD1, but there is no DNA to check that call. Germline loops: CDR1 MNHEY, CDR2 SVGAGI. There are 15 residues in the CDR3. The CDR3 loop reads CASSAGTGTIYEQYF.

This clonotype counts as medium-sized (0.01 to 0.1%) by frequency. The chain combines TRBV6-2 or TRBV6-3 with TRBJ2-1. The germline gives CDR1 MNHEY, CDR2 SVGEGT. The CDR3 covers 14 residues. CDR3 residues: CASSYSMTSNEQFF.

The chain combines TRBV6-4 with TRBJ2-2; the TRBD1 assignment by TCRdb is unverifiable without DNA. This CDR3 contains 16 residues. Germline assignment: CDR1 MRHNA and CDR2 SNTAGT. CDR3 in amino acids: CASSYLPGEDTGELFF.

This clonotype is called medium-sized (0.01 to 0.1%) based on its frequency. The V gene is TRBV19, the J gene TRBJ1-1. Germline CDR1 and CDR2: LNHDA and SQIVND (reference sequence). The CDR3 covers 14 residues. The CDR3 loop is CASSIRAEGTEAFF.

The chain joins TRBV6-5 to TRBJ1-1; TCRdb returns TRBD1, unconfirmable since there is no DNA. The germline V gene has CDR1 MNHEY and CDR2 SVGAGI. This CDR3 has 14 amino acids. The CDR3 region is CASSRQATNTEAFF.

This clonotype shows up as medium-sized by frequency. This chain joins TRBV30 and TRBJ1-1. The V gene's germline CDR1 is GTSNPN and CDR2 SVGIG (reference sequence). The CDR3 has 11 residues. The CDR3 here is CAWEGSRGAFF.